These T cell receptor beta chains were read from a single sample in a study of T cell repertoires in cytomegalovirus infection. Their cognate antigens are unknown. MiXCR, applied by TCRdb to the reads, yields one record per CDR3 protein. The sample shows about 180,000 distinct CDR3 sequences, about a fifth of them seen only once. Here the sequenced sample was CD8+ T cells from cultured PBMCs, taken from culture after CMV antigen stimulation. The receptor set was obtained from a human donor in good health (CMV status not recorded). Some clones in this sample may be carry-over from other donors' samples. The CDR3 runs from the conserved cysteine through the conserved F or W. Where a row states a size, it is once, few, many or the class of an expanded clone; other rows omit it.

few | TRBV7-2 | CASSQPAAVGYNEQFF
few | TRBV11-2 | CASSLDPVNEQFF
. | TRBV7-6 | CASSPYGGGPEQYF
. | TRBV7-9 | CASSLTTSGNEQFF
. | TRBV7-2 | CASRIQGVENTIYF
few | TRBV27 | CASAGDSLGGYTF
few | TRBV7-6 | CASSATGADGYTF
. | TRBV18 | CASSPYSGDTQYF
few | TRBV7-2 | CASSLAGSPNYGYTF
few | TRBV6-5 | CASSLTGFEQFF
few | TRBV28 | CASSRIPPDRDYGYTF
. | TRBV6-6 | CASSPTGVVNQPQHF
. | TRBV29-1 | CSVEEAGGQGYTF
. | TRBV7-2 | CASSDDPRTFPATNEKLFF